This TCR beta chain was found in a study of shared clonotypes between healthy human individuals. Several immunoSEQ plates received, in even portions, the genomic DNA of each subset. Sequencing used immunoSEQ multiplex PCR; TCRdb keeps in-frame clones, though not all of them. The sample consists of approximately 2.3 million clones, more than 80% of them appearing once. This clone was counted only a few times. CDR1 and CDR2 from the germline V gene are GTSNPN and SVGIG (reference sequence). The length of the CDR3 is 17 residues. Trimming took 7 bases from V and 10 from J, leaving 34 bases between them. This receptor was obtained from a man younger than 35 in good health. Some clones in this sample may be carry-over from other donors' samples. Sequenced sample: naive CD4+ T cells from PBMCs. Noted subset: CD45RA+ positively selected. V is TRBV30 and J is TRBJ1-1; D is perhaps TRBD1 (6 bases). This CDR3 reads CASQRGGAGVFDSRAFF. The CDR3 DNA reads as TGTGCCTCCCAACGGGGGGGCGCGGGGGTATTCGATTCGCGAGCTTTCTTT.